The TCR beta chain described here comes from a study of blood T cell repertoires in COVID-19. Study at large: Samples representing acute and convalescent COVID-19 were sourced from the United States, Italy and Spain. The analysed material was cDNA or gDNA that came from T cells, B-cell-depleted T cells, or PBMCs.

The method was immunoSEQ multiplex PCR; TCRdb's version includes in-frame clones alone and lacks a portion of them. The sample yields some 300,000 clones, about nine tenths seen once. Germline V lookup: CDR1 SNHLY, CDR2 FYNNEI. CDR3 length: 16 residues. The ends were cut back, 8 bases at V and 5 bases at J, with 24 bases in the middle. The chain couples TRBV2 to TRBJ2-5; weak D call: TRBD2 (7 bases). The sequencing input was peripheral blood. This clonotype was obtained from a woman in her twenties or thirties who had recovered from COVID-19. The CDR3 spells CASCRGGAPPGETQYF. For the CDR3, the DNA is TGTGCCAGCTGCCGAGGGGGGGCCCCGCCAGGGGAGACCCAGTACTTC.